The T cell receptor (beta chain) described here comes from a study of T-cell memory formation after mild COVID-19. As for the study in general: For the most part, TCR clusters were specific to one donor. Study-level points and caveats: For contracting clones, CD4+ ones sat mainly in CM and EM, CD8+ in EMRA.

This clonotype has only one observation. What it recognizes is unknown. V was shortened by 4 bases and J by 8 bases, with 12 bases between the two germline ends. Germline CDR1 is SQVTM and CDR2 is ANQGSEA. The CDR3 loop spans 12 amino acids. Constant-segment-primed 5'RACE gave TCR alpha and TCR beta cDNA libraries with sample barcodes and UMIs. From the 5' RACE reads, TCRdb called clonotypes with MiXCR, one entry per CDR3 protein. Here the sample spans a few hundred thousand distinct CDR3 sequences, 25% to 30% being singletons. The receptor was derived from an adult woman who had mild COVID-19 (a few samples of this study predate the infection). Cell type and time point are not known. The sequencing input was PBMCs or a T cell subset sorted from them (not recorded which). The J gene is TRBJ2-1, the V gene TRBV29-1, with D perhaps matching TRBD2 (6 bases). This CDR3 reads CSVGRDWDEQFF. Written as DNA, the CDR3 is TGCAGCGTTGGGAGGGATTGGGATGAGCAGTTCTTC.